The 10 T cell receptor beta chains below were found in one sample sequenced in a study of blood T cell repertoires in COVID-19. Using immunoSEQ multiplex PCR, the repertoire was profiled, and TCRdb retains in-frame clones only, with some absent. This table has about 670,000 clones, about 90% appearing once. Sequenced material: peripheral blood. These receptors were obtained from a woman between 18 and 29 years old with acute or convalescent COVID-19.

The gene calls are TRBV12-3 or TRBV12-4 and TRBJ1-2; maybe TRBD1 (5 bases). V dropped 6 bases and J dropped 8 bases, with 13 bases sitting between them. This CDR3 has 12 residues. CDR3 DNA sequence: TGTGCCAGCAGGACCGGGGGGGGAGGCTACACCTTC. The encoded protein is CASRTGGGGYTF.

V and J are TRBV6-1 and TRBJ2-3; 8 nucleotides agree with TRBD1. From germline, CDR1 is MNHNS and CDR2 SASEGT. The J segment lost 4 bases and the V segment lost 10 bases, leaving 7 bases of the junction unmatched. The CDR3 covers 13 residues. The CDR3: CANSDREADTQYF. The CDR3 DNA sequence: TGTGCCAACTCGGACAGGGAGGCAGATACGCAGTATTTT.

The rearrangement links TRBV2 to TRBJ1-5; TRBD1 is a possible D gene (6 bases). There are 15 residues in the CDR3. V lost 7 bases and J 5 bases, leaving 18 bases between the germline ends. CDR1 is SNHLY and CDR2 is FYNNEI in the germline V gene. The CDR3 region is CASTGLQGTHQPQHF. The CDR3 DNA reads TGTGCCAGCACCGGGTTACAGGGCACGCATCAGCCCCAGCATTTT.

The chain has TRBV7-7 and TRBJ2-2; tentative D call: TRBD1 (6 bases). Germline V lookup: CDR1 SSHAT, CDR2 FNYEAQ (reference sequence). V was clipped by 11 bases and J by 6 bases, with 13 bases between them. This CDR3 contains 12 residues. CDR3 coding DNA: TGTGCCTCAGGGGCCTGGGCCGGGGAGCTGTTTTTT. It translates to CASGAWAGELFF.

This clone appeared once. A read error may produce the germline difference seen at one junction end. This chain uses TRBV6-1 with TRBJ2-3; 14 bases map to TRBD2. The CDR3 totals 18 residues. Germline V gene sequence: CDR1 MNHNS, CDR2 SASEGT. CDR3: CASSQAPTSGGAVDTQYF. DNA of the CDR3: TGTGCCAGCAGTCAAGCCCCGACTAGCGGGGGGGCCGTAGATACGCAGTATTTT.

The chain couples TRBV13 to TRBJ2-2; maybe TRBD2 (7 bases). CDR1 PRHDT and CDR2 FYEKMQ come from the germline V gene (reference sequence). This CDR3 contains 17 residues. The V end was cut by 5 bases, the J end by 7 bases, with 23 bases between. The CDR3 is CASSAAEGGPVFGELFF. The CDR3 DNA is TGTGCCAGCAGCGCCGCCGAGGGGGGGCCTGTATTCGGGGAGCTGTTTTTT.

The V and J genes are TRBV29-1 and TRBJ2-7; 9 bases map to TRBD1. The CDR3 totals 13 residues. Germline assignment: CDR1 SQVTM and CDR2 ANQGSEA. CDR3 nucleotide sequence: TGCAGTCAACCGGGACAGGGATTCTACGAGCAGTACTTC. It is translated as CSQPGQGFYEQYF.

The gene calls are TRBV11-2 and TRBJ1-2; 8 bases match TRBD1. Germline CDR1 is SGHAT and CDR2 is FQNNGV. Germline trimming cut 3 bases from V and 7 bases from J; bases unmatched to any gene: 4. CDR3 length: 13 residues. The CDR3 bases are TGTGCCAGCAGCTTGCCAGGGGGCCCTGGCTACACCTTC. It translates to CASSLPGGPGYTF.

The chain employs TRBV29-1 and TRBJ1-1; D may be TRBD1 (5 bases). CDR3 length equals 13 residues. Per the germline V gene, CDR1 is SQVTM and CDR2 is ANQGSEA. The V gene lost 7 bases and the J gene lost 0 bases, with 12 bases spanning the gap. The CDR3 nucleotides read TGCAGCGCATCACCAGGGATGAACACTGAAGCTTTCTTT. Amino acid sequence: CSASPGMNTEAFF. Supplemented by reference TRBV29-1 and TRBJ1-1, the full variable domain reads SAVISQKPSRDICQRGTSLTIQCQVDSQVTMMFWYRQQPGQSLTLIATANQGSEATYESGFVIDKFPISRPNLTFSTLTVSNMSPEDSSIYLCSASPGMNTEAFFGQGTRLTVV.

The rearrangement joins TRBV11-2 to TRBJ1-4; D perhaps matches TRBD1 (5 bases). CDR3 length: 15 amino acids. Per germline, CDR1 SGHAT and CDR2 FQNNGV. The V gene lost 5 bases and the J gene lost 7 bases, with 17 bases spanning the gap. The CDR3 nucleotides read TGTGCCAGCAGCCCGAGGCCGGGCGGGGGTGAAAAACTGTTTTTT. Amino acids: CASSPRPGGGEKLFF.